The sample holds many counts of the clone carrying this TCR beta chain. Antigen: not known. Trimming shortened V by 4 bases and J by 0 bases, and 4 bases separated the two germline ends. The CDR3 is 14 residues long. TCRdb analysed the RT-PCR reads with MiXCR anew, one entry per CDR3 protein. This table holds 500,000 to 600,000 distinct CDR3 sequences, 12% to 15% found once. This sample is drawn from a study of response to subunit inactivated influenza vaccine. Whole-study results and caveats: A suggestion made by the authors is that each seasonal influenza vaccination recruits few new T cells.

J is TRBJ1-6 and V is TRBV12-3 or TRBV12-4, with D hard to call. Source: PBMCs from blood, taken 11 to 12 days after vaccination. This clonotype originated in a man over 45 who received an inactivated influenza vaccine. The CDR3: CASSWSSYNSPLHF. CDR3 bases: TGTGCCAGCAGTTGGAGCTCCTATAATTCACCCCTCCACTTT.